What follows are 3 T cell receptor beta chains derived from one specimen sequenced in a study of shared clonotypes between healthy human individuals. Measured with immunoSEQ multiplex PCR; TCRdb has only the in-frame clones, and not every one. The top ten hold approximately 0.06% of the sample, which has about 530,000 clones, 90% to 96% seen once. Sequenced input: naive CD4+ T cells sorted from blood. Subset meaning: CD45RA+ positively selected. The receptors stem from a woman younger than 45 in good health.

This clone appeared a single time. This chain links TRBV7-6 with TRBJ2-1, with TRBD2 identical over 9 bases. The germline CDR1 and CDR2 sequences are SGHVS and FNYEAQ. The CDR3 runs to 17 residues. The V segment lost 1 base and the J segment 3 bases; nucleotides outside the gene matches: 7. This CDR3 reads CASSLVSREGFYNEQFF. CDR3 nucleotides: TGTGCCAGCAGCTTAGTGTCGCGGGAGGGTTTCTACAATGAGCAGTTCTTC.

The chain joins TRBV5-1 to TRBJ1-1; weak D call: TRBD1 (5 bases). V dropped 0 bases and J dropped 4 bases, with 13 bases sitting between them. Germline V gives CDR1 SGHRS, CDR2 YFSETQ. The CDR3 runs 15 residues. CDR3 protein: CASSLEGYPPTEAFF. The CDR3 DNA reads TGCGCCAGCAGCTTGGAGGGGTATCCCCCCACTGAAGCTTTCTTT.

The chain has TRBV5-3 and TRBJ2-1; TRBD2 matches at 7 bases. TRBV5-3 is reported as an ORF; its role is uncertain. V lost 0 bases and J lost 4; bases outside the gene matches: 7. The length of the CDR3 is 16 residues. This chain's CDR3 is CARSLVVSGTYNEQFF. The CDR3 DNA reads as TGTGCCAGAAGCTTGGTGGTGAGCGGGACGTACAATGAGCAGTTCTTC.